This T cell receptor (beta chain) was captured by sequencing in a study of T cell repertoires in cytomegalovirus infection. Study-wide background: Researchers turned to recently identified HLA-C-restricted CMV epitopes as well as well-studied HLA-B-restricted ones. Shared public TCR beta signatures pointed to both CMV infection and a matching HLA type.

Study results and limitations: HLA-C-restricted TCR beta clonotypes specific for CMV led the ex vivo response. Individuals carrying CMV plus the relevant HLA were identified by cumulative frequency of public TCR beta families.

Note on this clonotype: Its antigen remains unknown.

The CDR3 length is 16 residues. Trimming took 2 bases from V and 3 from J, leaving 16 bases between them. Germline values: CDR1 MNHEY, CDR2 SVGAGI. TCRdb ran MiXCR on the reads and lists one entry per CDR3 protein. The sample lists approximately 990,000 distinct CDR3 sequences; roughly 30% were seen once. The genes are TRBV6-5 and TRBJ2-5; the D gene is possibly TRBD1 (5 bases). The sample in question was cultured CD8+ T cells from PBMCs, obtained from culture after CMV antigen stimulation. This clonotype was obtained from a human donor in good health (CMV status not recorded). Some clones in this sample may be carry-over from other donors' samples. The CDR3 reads CASSYNRNGAEETQYF. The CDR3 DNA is TGTGCCAGCAGTTACAATAGGAATGGGGCCGAAGAGACCCAGTACTTC.